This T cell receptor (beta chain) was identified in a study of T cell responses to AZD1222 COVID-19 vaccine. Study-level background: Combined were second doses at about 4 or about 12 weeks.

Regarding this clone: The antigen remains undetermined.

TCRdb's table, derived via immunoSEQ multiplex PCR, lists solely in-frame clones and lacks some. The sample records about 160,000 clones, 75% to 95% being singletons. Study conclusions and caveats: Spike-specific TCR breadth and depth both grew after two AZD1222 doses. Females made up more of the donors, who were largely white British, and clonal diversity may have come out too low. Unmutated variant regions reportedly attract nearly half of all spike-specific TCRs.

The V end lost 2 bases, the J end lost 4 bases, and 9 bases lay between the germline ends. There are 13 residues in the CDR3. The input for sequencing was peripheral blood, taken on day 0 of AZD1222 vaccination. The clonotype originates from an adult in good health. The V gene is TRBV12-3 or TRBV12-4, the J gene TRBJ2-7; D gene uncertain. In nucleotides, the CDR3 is TGTGCCAGCAGTTTACAGTACAGATACGAGCAGTACTTC. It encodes CASSLQYRYEQYF.